This T cell receptor beta chain was documented in a study of cytomegalovirus exposure and HLA in healthy donors (dated by TCRdb to about 2017). Regarding the complete study: According to an earlier analysis of 587 of the donors, about 170 million T cells yielded roughly 100 million unique TCR beta sequences and 276 Gb of sequence data. Approximately 310 gigabases of sequencing data and approximately 84 million unique TCR sequences were included in an early release covering around 600 HLA-typed donors. Of the roughly 410 genotyped donors, 70% to 90% were placed in the genetic ancestry cluster associated with self-reported Caucasian donors. The study aimed to test whether cataloging public T cell receptors could reveal signatures of past pathogen exposure. The study used immunosequencing to profile the T cell repertoires of 666 subjects and linked those repertoires to cytomegalovirus serostatus. Along with the roughly 700-subject first cohort, a separate validation cohort of 120 different subjects was used. To predict cytomegalovirus infection status, the study combined high-throughput TCR immunosequencing, statistical association of individual TCRs with disease status, and machine learning. To study patterns of TCR occurrence, a later analysis re-analyzed previously published TCR beta repertoires from 600 to 750 donors and added high-resolution HLA genotyping. In the later analysis, no new phenotypic data were used to find candidate immune exposures; instead, reliance was placed on TCR beta sequences and their occurrence across donors. An earlier analysis of around 580 of the donors used high-throughput TCR beta sequencing to judge whether each TCR beta V gene segment behaved as functional or pseudogenic. Donor age, sex, ethnicity and CMV serostatus were collected together with the repertoire data. A later genetic analysis used genome-wide SNP genotypes for about 55% of the 666 donors, treating that subset as a discovery cohort. All discovery cohort repertoires had been generated on a single sequencing platform. HLA typing covered class I and class II loci at four-digit resolution. Typing coverage varied by locus: about 620-640 donors for A, B, C, DRB1 and DQB1; more than 500 for DQA1; more than 600 for DPA1; under 490 for DPB1. Four to six DR-DQ haplotypes were handled as single units for association and clustering, since linkage in the cohort was strong. On average, about 240,000 unique TCR beta nucleotide sequences were sequenced per donor among a few hundred genotyped donors of the cohort, with 15% to 20% of those sequences being non-productive.

What the authors observed across the whole study: The sequencing pipeline was judged likely to have produced a cluster of highly shared sequence variants as a technical artifact. Because some donors lacked HLA typing at each locus, the association tests relied only on the typed subset. In a later analysis, HLA-associated TCR beta chains showed more clonal expansion and lower generation probabilities than non-associated chains that were equally common. An association between a missense DCLRE1C variant and V-gene and J-gene trimming of TCR beta chains was found in a later genetic analysis and replicated in an independent cohort. Most TCR sequences were seen in very few donors, while some public TCRs were found in many individuals. In vitro tests confirmed that a few of the cytomegalovirus-associated TCR beta chains recognize cytomegalovirus antigens. In a later analysis, several top co-occurrence clusters were reported to appear linked to parvovirus B19, influenza, CMV and Epstein-Barr virus. Most CMV-associated TCR beta chains appeared to be HLA-restricted in a later analysis, and the HLA associations seemed to be driven largely by CMV exposure. A further reported finding was that TCR beta sequences accurately predicted the HLA-A and HLA-B alleles for most subjects in the first cohort. In an earlier analysis of 587 of the donors, most TCR beta V segments appeared in productive rearrangements about 87% or about 30% of the time, broadly matching IMGT annotations. The earlier analysis of a few hundred of the donors excluded fewer than 20 rarely observed V segments, including chromosome 9 orphons, because counts were too low. At a false discovery rate of 0.05, a later analysis linked around 15,000 TCR beta sequences to specific HLA alleles. According to a later genetic analysis, donors in an Asian-associated ancestry cluster had fewer N-insertions in productive TCRs than the roughly 700-donor mean. Strong co-occurrence of HLA alleles, especially DR and DQ, made assigning TCR associations to individual alleles difficult. Some IMGT-functional V segments, including TRBV6-2 and TRBV6-3, could not be told apart with the 87-base-pair reads, so those segments were excluded. In both the original and validation cohorts, the classifier was reported to diagnose cytomegalovirus status with high specificity and sensitivity. Roughly uniform sequencing depth across donors was assumed in presence/absence analyses, although this assumption may not hold. The authors suggested that the approach could potentially be extended to other disease states and immunological phenotypes. In a later analysis, the rate of TCR association differed among HLA loci, with DRB1 alleles having the most associated TCRs and HLA-C alleles having the fewest. The only immune exposure information available for the cohort was CMV serostatus. Correlated functional status among segregating V segments might reflect linkage disequilibrium, but an unknown experimental factor could not be ruled out. A total of about 150 TCR beta chains were listed by the study as associated with cytomegalovirus. In this cohort, only TCR beta chains were sequenced, and detectable features were limited by the absence of alpha or paired-chain data.

This clone was seen a handful of times. The specificity of this receptor is unknown. No qualities accompany the bases; no much larger clone lies one base away. Libraries came from the immunoSEQ multiplex PCR assay. For the multiplex PCR, a mixture combining 60 forward primers for TCR Vbeta segments and 13 reverse primers for TCR Jbeta segments was used. The CDR3 region of rearranged TCR beta genes was amplified from genomic DNA by a multiplex PCR assay. The amplified TCR beta libraries were sequenced on the Illumina HiSeq System as 87-base-pair reads. Regarding the original processing steps: A later analysis counted around 72 million unique TCR beta chains across the roughly 700 repertoires, and some 11 million of these chains were shared by at least two donors. Raw reads were error-corrected and collapsed into unique sequences with a nearest-neighbor algorithm that merged closely related sequences to remove PCR and sequencing errors. Alignment of CDR3 sequences to IMGT reference sequences was used to assign V, D and J gene segments. For a sequence to be retained, at least a six-nucleotide match to both a V gene segment and a J gene segment was required. A rearrangement was called productive if the CDR3 had no stop codons and remained in frame with V and J, and every other rearrangement was called non-productive. Following IMGT convention, CDR3 was defined as the stretch from the second conserved V-encoded cysteine to the conserved J-encoded phenylalanine. Sequences without an unambiguous match to a single V gene segment were excluded from the earlier analysis of over 500 of the donors. In an earlier analysis of about 590 of the donors, a V segment was called functional when productive rearrangements were above 56.7%, and segregating when the standard deviation between donors exceeded 5%. A statistical classification framework was built for diagnosing cytomegalovirus status from the catalog of TCR beta chain sequences. In a later analysis, V and J genes were assigned by comparing TCR nucleotide sequences against IMGT/GENE-DB human TR gene sequences. The TCRdist pipeline was used in a later analysis to assign CDR3 sequences and most-parsimonious VDJ recombination scenarios. In a later analysis, each TCR beta chain was defined by its CDR3 amino acid sequence together with its V-gene family, and reads without a unique V-gene family were excluded. To address suspected cross-contamination and a sequencing artifact, a later analysis removed under 600 highly shared, low-generation-probability nucleotide sequences. In a later analysis, a clonal expansion index for each public chain was calculated from normalized within-repertoire ranks of inferred template counts. In a later analysis, generation probabilities were computed using a VDJ recombination model fitted to out-of-frame rearrangements, and the results were checked against IGoR. A later analysis scored TCR-TCR, TCR-HLA and TCR-CMV co-occurrence with hypergeometric tests, applying a repertoire-size bias correction to TCR pairs. False discovery rates were estimated in a later analysis by permuting HLA or CMV assignments 20 times. In a later analysis, co-occurring TCRs were grouped with DBSCAN, and TCRdist sequence similarity was added when clustering was performed within HLA-allele-positive subsets. Co-occurrence clustering excluded repertoires with fewer than 30,000 or more than 120,000 public chains, plus five with anomalous nucleotide sharing. TCRdb stores this immuneACCESS table with in-frame sequences only. Part of the clones is absent; in the studies checked, under half of the shortfall reflects unresolved V genes, and no reason is known for the rest. The D gene and trimming were derived from the DNA, and the V and J assignments and clone size from that table. The sample table holds 200,000 to 250,000 clones, of which around four fifths were seen once. Under 0.85% of the sample is taken by the ten largest.

The cohort comprised under 700 healthy bone marrow donors. At the time of sampling, all cohort members were nominally healthy, though unrecorded immune exposures were likely present. The donor tested CMV seronegative and was one of the 352 seronegative cohort members. Each donor provided a peripheral blood sample, and peripheral blood mononuclear cells were used for TCR beta sequencing. Genomic DNA extraction from the blood cell samples was performed with the Qiagen DNeasy Blood Extraction Kit. The germline V gene yields SGHRS for CDR1 and YFSETQ for CDR2. The CDR3 numbers 14 residues from cysteine through phenylalanine. Only the CDR3 DNA is retained, 42 bases long and in frame from the first base. V and J are truncated by 4 bases and 2 bases respectively, leaving an intervening sequence of 13 bases.

The TCR originated in a boy aged 2 to 9 in good health and CMV-seronegative. Recombination linked TRBV5-1 to TRBJ2-7; the D gene remains uncertain. Sequences were obtained from PBMCs. CDR3 protein: CASSPTNQPYEQYF. The nucleotide sequence is TGCGCCAGCAGCCCCACTAATCAGCCCTACGAGCAGTACTTC. The full variable domain, completed from the reference TRBV5-1 and TRBJ2-7 proteins outside the CDR3, reads KAGVTQTPRYLIKTRGQQVTLSCSPISGHRSVSWYQQTPGQGLQFLFEYFSETQRNKGNFPGRFSGRQFSNSRSEMNVSTLELGDSALYLCASSPTNQPYEQYFGPGTRLTVT.